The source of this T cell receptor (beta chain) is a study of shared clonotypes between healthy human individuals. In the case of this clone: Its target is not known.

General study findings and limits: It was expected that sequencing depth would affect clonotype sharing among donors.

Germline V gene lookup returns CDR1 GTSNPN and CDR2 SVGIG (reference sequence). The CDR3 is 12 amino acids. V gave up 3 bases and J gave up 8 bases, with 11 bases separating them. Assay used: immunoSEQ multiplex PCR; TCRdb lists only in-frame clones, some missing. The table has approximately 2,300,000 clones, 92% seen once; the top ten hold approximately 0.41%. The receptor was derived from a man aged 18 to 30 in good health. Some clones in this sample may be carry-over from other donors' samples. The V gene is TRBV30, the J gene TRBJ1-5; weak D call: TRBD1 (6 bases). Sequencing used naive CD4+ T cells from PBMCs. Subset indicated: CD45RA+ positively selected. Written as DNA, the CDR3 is TGTGCCTGGAGCAGGGGCCGTGAGCCCCAGCATTTT. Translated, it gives CAWSRGREPQHF.